This entry concerns a single T cell receptor (beta chain). The antigen remains undetermined. This sample was taken from a study of CD8 T cells in ankylosing spondylitis. General observations from the study: Significant enrichment of disease-linked clones was reported in matched ankylosing spondylitis synovial fluid. Roughly 8 highly homologous variants made up a TCR beta motif, and this motif appeared characteristic of ankylosing spondylitis blood. Clones linked to disease, bearing a CD8+ phenotype, were relatively rare in peripheral blood.

5'-RACE, quantitative and with molecular barcodes, yielded the TCR beta libraries. TCRdb used MiXCR to reprocess the 5' RACE reads, holding one entry per CDR3 protein. The sample shows over 700,000 distinct CDR3 sequences, about 20% of them seen only once. V was shortened by 4 bases and J by 5 bases, with 11 bases between the two germline ends. Germline loops: CDR1 LNHDA, CDR2 SQIVND (reference sequence). This CDR3 contains 14 residues. The clonotype was recovered from a male donor with ankylosing spondylitis. The chain uses TRBV19 and TRBJ2-2; D is tentatively TRBD1 or TRBD2 (5 bases each). The sample consisted of blood, either unsorted or a sorted T cell fraction (not recorded which). The CDR3 DNA reads TGTGCCAGTAGTAGCAGGGAGTTTACCGGGGAGCTGTTTTTT. Its translation: CASSSREFTGELFF.